This TCR beta chain emerged from a study of blood T cell repertoires in COVID-19. CDR1 and CDR2 (germline): ENHRY, SYGVKD. V lost 3 bases, J lost 4 bases, and 8 bases stayed unmatched. The CDR3 spans 15 residues. Libraries were prepared by immunoSEQ multiplex PCR; TCRdb keeps only in-frame clonotypes and omits some of them. The sample has approximately 77,000 clones, 80% to 90% seen once. Specimen: peripheral blood. The sequence derives from a man over 45 with active COVID-19. The chain combines TRBV10-3 with TRBJ1-1; 7 bases are a match to TRBD1. The CDR3 DNA reads as TGTGCCATCAGTGACCCCGGGCGGACAGGCACTGAAGCTTTCTTT. The encoded protein is CAISDPGRTGTEAFF.